This T cell receptor beta chain was sequenced for a study of shared clonotypes between healthy human individuals (dated by TCRdb to the early 2020s). Background on the whole study: A couple of women and a few men aged 18 to 49 years were included in the cohort. For each donor, CD4 naive and CD4 memory were each given three plates, CD8 naive was given two plates, and CD8 memory was given one plate. To increase sequencing depth and limit assay-specific biases, TCR repertoire library preparation and sequencing were carried out by different laboratories using diverse techniques. To estimate repertoire size and how much clonotypes are shared between individuals, the study performed deep sequencing of blood TCR repertoires from a handful of healthy adults. Between about 0.94 and 8.9 billion PBMCs per donor were obtained by leukapheresis.

Summary of the overall study and its limitations: Based on pairwise subsampling, the degree of clonotype sharing among donors was expected to be affected by sequencing depth. The genetic and exposure-history diversity represented was limited by the small number of donors. Estimated clonotype richness was generally larger for naive than for memory subsets. Incomplete sequencing was indicated by rarefaction of sorted-subset datasets, despite the large sequencing depth. Compared with non-shared clonotypes, clonotypes shared by all four sorted-subset donors had higher generation probabilities. Sampling was restricted to blood, and TCR repertoires in tissue are likely to differ from TCR repertoires in blood. Sharing across several donors was observed for roughly 5.4% of naive CD4, 3.5% of naive CD8, around 2.5% of memory CD4, and about 0.4% of memory CD8 clonotypes.

This clone is a singleton in its sample. The specificity of this receptor is unknown. Per-base qualities were not stored, and no clone one base away is much larger. CD8 naive samples were obtained by positive selection for CCR7 among CD45RO-negative cells, yielding a CD45RA+CCR7+ population from which TemRA cells were excluded. Donors were healthy HIV-negative adults with no recently reported acute infections or vaccinations. Only Caucasian adults living in Nashville, Tennessee, USA were represented among the donors. Blood was obtained by leukapheresis, after which PBMCs were separated by Ficoll-Histopaque density gradient centrifugation and cryopreserved in liquid nitrogen vapor phase. Purity and quantity of every magnetically sorted T cell population were checked by analytical flow cytometry. Genomic DNA was isolated from each sorted fraction and quantified by UV absorbance on a Nanodrop 2000c.

Using the deep immunoSEQ assay, multiplex PCR amplified TCR CDR3 regions from genomic DNA. Extracted genomic DNA from each cell subset was spread evenly across all wells of several immunoSEQ 96-well plates, with each plate serving as a replicate. Each replicate PCR for sorted subsets received 150 to 250 ng genomic DNA, equal to 30,000 or so T cell genomes. The purified libraries were quantified using a Qubit 3.0 fluorometer, sized with a Bioanalyzer 2100, and then quantified again using the KAPA Library Quantification kit. Every immunoSEQ 96-well plate was sequenced on a separate single-read 150-cycle Illumina NextSeq 550 flow cell. The authors' analysis ran thus. Because only junctional sequences without quality scores were contained in the immunoSEQ output, filtering matching that applied to full-length reads could not be performed. Sequences were annotated with PyIR, a Python wrapper for IgBLAST v1.9, and V/J genes and CDR3 were assigned using IMGT germline references. Any read was removed if the V/J assignment was weak (E-value above 1e-6), the CDR3 was missing, or the read contained stop codons, out-of-frame junctions, or ambiguous translated residues. V3J clonotypes were defined as sequences sharing the same inferred V gene, J gene, and CDR3 amino acid sequence. Percentage overlap between repertoires was computed as shared unique clonotypes divided by the size of the smaller repertoire. Richness of each repertoire was evaluated using RTK rarefaction, the Chao1 estimator, and Recon v2.1 estimates of unobserved clonotypes. OLGA was used to compute generation probabilities for all TCRbeta clonotypes that the gDNA method yielded from a handful of donors. Not all clones reach the TCRdb copy of this immuneACCESS table, which keeps in-frame sequences only. Checked studies attribute under half of the gap to unresolved V genes and leave the rest unexplained. For V, J and clone size, that table is used; D and trimming come from the DNA. In this sample the table shows about 2.2 million clones, 93% of which occur a single time. Less than 2% of the sample is held by the ten biggest clonotypes.

The sequencing sample was made of naive CD8+ T cells from PBMCs. The label giving this sample's cell subset or site can be read as: CD45RA+CCR7+. The origin of this receptor is a man between 18 and 29 years old in good health. Some clones in this sample may be carry-over from other donors' samples.

The DNA is TGTGCCAGCAGCTTTGGCCGCACAGATACGCAGTATTTT. Protein translation: CASSFGRTDTQYF. The rearrangement joined TRBV7-2 to TRBJ2-3; the D gene remains uncertain. The germline V gene yields SGHTA for CDR1 and FQGNSA for CDR2. The CDR3 contains 13 residues, cysteine and phenylalanine counted. Kept here is only the CDR3 DNA, which spans 39 bases and is read in frame from base 1. V loses 3 bases, J loses 1 base, and the germline ends lie 5 bases apart. Outside the CDR3, residues come from the reference TRBV7-2 and TRBJ2-3 proteins, so the full variable domain is: GAGVSQSPSNKVTEKGKDVELRCDPISGHTALYWYRQSLGQGLEFLIYFQGNSAPDKSGLPSDRFSAERTGGSVSTLTIQRTQQEDSAVYLCASSFGRTDTQYFGPGTRLTVL.